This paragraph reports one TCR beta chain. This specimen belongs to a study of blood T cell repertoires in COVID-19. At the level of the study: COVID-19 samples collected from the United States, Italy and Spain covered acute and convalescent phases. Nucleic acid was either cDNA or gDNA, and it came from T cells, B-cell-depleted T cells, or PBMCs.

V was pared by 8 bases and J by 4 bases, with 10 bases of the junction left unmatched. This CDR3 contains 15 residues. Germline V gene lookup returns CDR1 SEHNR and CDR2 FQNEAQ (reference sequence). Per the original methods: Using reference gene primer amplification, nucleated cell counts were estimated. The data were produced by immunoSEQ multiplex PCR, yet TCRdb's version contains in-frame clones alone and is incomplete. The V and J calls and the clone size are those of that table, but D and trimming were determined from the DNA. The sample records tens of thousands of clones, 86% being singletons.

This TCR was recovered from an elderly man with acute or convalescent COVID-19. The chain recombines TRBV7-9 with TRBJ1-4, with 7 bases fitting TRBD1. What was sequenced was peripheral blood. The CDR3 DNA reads TGTGCCAGCGCTCTCCAAGGGGGCGATAATGAAAAACTGTTTTTT. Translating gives CASALQGGDNEKLFF.